What follows are 10 T cell receptor beta chains derived from one specimen sequenced in a study of blood T cell repertoires in COVID-19. Libraries were prepared by immunoSEQ multiplex PCR; TCRdb keeps only in-frame clonotypes and omits some of them. The table has 88,000 or so clones, 65% to 90% seen once. Sample: peripheral blood. These receptors came from a man in his sixties with acute or convalescent COVID-19.

This clone was observed a few times. The V call is TRBV18, the J call TRBJ1-2, with 8 bases that match TRBD1. V lost 5 bases, J lost 10 bases, and 6 bases stayed unmatched. The germline gives CDR1 KGHSH, CDR2 LQKENI. CDR3 length equals 12 residues. The CDR3 DNA sequence: TGTGCCAGCTCATCGCGGACAGGGTCCTACACCTTC. Protein sequence: CASSSRTGSYTF. Combining the CDR3 with reference TRBV18 and TRBJ1-2 gives the whole variable domain NAGVMQNPRHLVRRRGQEARLRCSPMKGHSHVYWYRQLPEEGLKFMVYLQKENIIDESGMPKERFSAEFPKEGPSILRIQQVVRGDSAAYFCASSSRTGSYTFGSGTRLTVV.

V usage is TRBV19 and J usage is TRBJ1-1; D is possibly TRBD1 (5 bases). This CDR3 spans 14 amino acids. Germline lookup yields CDR1 LNHDA and CDR2 SQIVND (reference sequence). V shed 0 bases and J shed 1 base, with 6 bases lying between them. CDR3 region: CASSIDQGNTEAFF. The CDR3 DNA is TGTGCCAGTAGTATAGATCAGGGGAACACTGAAGCTTTCTTT.

CDR3 nucleotide sequence: TGCGCCAGCAGCCCCCGGGACAGCTTTAATTCACCCCTCCACTTT. This codes for CASSPRDSFNSPLHF. The J gene is TRBJ1-6, the V gene TRBV5-1; 7 nucleotides align to TRBD1. The CDR3 totals 15 residues. Germline V lookup: CDR1 SGHRS, CDR2 YFSETQ. V gave up 4 bases and J gave up 6 bases; unmatched junction bases: 7.

The chain has TRBV7-9 and TRBJ1-6; no firm D call. The CDR3 length is 14 residues. Trimming pared 4 bases from V and 9 bases from J, leaving 13 bases between. Germline CDR1 and CDR2: SEHNR and FQNEAQ (reference sequence). As DNA, the CDR3 is TGTGCCAGCAGCTCCGCCAGACTACGTTCACCCCTCCACTTT. It translates to CASSSARLRSPLHF.

CDR3 DNA sequence: TGTGCCAGCAGCACCGGGACAGGGGGCGTAGAGCAGTTCTTC. Translation gives CASSTGTGGVEQFF. The chain couples TRBV7-7 to TRBJ2-1; 12 bases match TRBD1. The CDR3 is made up of 14 amino acids. V trimming: 5 bases; J trimming: 10 bases; junction bases outside the gene matches: 6. Germline V lookup: CDR1 SSHAT, CDR2 FNYEAQ (reference sequence).

The CDR3 reads CASSPTGARSEKLFF. The CDR3 DNA follows: TGTGCCAGCAGCCCGACAGGGGCCCGCAGTGAAAAACTGTTTTTT. The chain combines TRBV9 with TRBJ1-4; 8 nucleotides match TRBD1. J gave up 7 bases and V 4 bases, and 9 bases lay outside the gene matches. The germline gives CDR1 SGDLS, CDR2 YYNGEE. CDR3 length: 15 amino acids. Combining the CDR3 with reference TRBV9 and TRBJ1-4 gives the whole variable domain DSGVTQTPKHLITATGQRVTLRCSPRSGDLSVYWYQQSLDQGLQFLIQYYNGEERAKGNILERFSAQQFPDLHSELNLSSLELGDSALYFCASSPTGARSEKLFFGSGTQLSVL.

The gene calls are TRBV11-3 and TRBJ2-5; 10 bases fit TRBD1. The trim removed 4 bases at V and 1 base at J, leaving 3 bases unmatched. From germline, CDR1 is SGHNT and CDR2 YENEEA. There are 15 residues in the CDR3. The CDR3 here is CASSSGQGTQETQYF. CDR3 sequence (DNA): TGTGCCAGCAGCTCGGGACAGGGGACCCAAGAGACCCAGTACTTC.

The chain has TRBV14 and TRBJ2-3; 10 bases match TRBD2. The CDR3 is made up of 17 amino acids. The trim removed 1 base at V and 3 bases at J, leaving 7 bases unmatched. Germline V gene lookup returns CDR1 SGHDN and CDR2 FVKESK. The CDR3 sequence is CASSQGFSGRRTDTQYF. The CDR3 coding sequence is TGTGCCAGCAGCCAAGGCTTTAGCGGGAGGAGGACAGATACGCAGTATTTT.

This chain joins TRBV29-1 and TRBJ1-1; weak D call: TRBD1 (5 bases). The CDR3 covers 14 residues. Looked up from germline, CDR1 is SQVTM and CDR2 is ANQGSEA. Trimming stripped 7 bases from V and 2 bases from J, with 17 bases between. CDR3: CSGRARAVNTEAFF. The CDR3 DNA follows: TGCAGCGGTCGCGCCAGGGCCGTTAACACTGAAGCTTTCTTT.

The gene calls are TRBV9 and TRBJ2-2, with 8 bases identical to TRBD1. The CDR3 is 15 residues long. V was pared by 3 bases and J by 9 bases, with 10 bases of the junction left unmatched. Germline CDR1 and CDR2: SGDLS and YYNGEE. CDR3 in DNA: TGTGCCAGCAGCGACGATATCCAGGGGGCCCGGGAGCTGTTTTTT. It is translated as CASSDDIQGARELFF.